A selection of T cell receptor beta chains follows, all from one sample in a study of cytomegalovirus exposure and HLA in healthy donors. Assay: immunoSEQ multiplex PCR; the TCRdb copy retains only in-frame clones and omits some. The sample contains 150,000 to 200,000 clones, roughly an eighth of which appear only once. The sample comprised PBMCs. These receptors all come from a man in his fifties in good health and CMV-seropositive. CDR3s include the opening cysteine and the closing phenylalanine or tryptophan. Fields, in order: D gene, J gene, V gene, clone size, CDR3 DNA, CDR3 protein. The D gene is left open where the match is weak. A row's size may be missing; if present it is once, few, many or a size class.

>-|TRBJ1-5|TRBV29-1|-
TGCAGCGTCCAGCGGGGGAACAATCAGCCCCAGCATTTT
CSVQRGNNQPQHF
>-|TRBJ1-6|TRBV20-1|few
TGCAGTACCGGGGATTCACCCCTCCACTTT
CSTGDSPLHF
>TRBD2|TRBJ2-5|TRBV5-8|-
TGTGCCAGCAGCTTGGGGACTAGCGGGGGAGTTCGAGAGACCCAGTACTTC
CASSLGTSGGVRETQYF
>-|TRBJ1-3|TRBV18|few
TGTGCCAGCTCACCGAGACAGCTATCCGACTCTGGAAACACCATATATTTT
CASSPRQLSDSGNTIYF
>TRBD2|TRBJ2-5|TRBV5-1|few
TGCGCCAGCAGCTTGGGACTAGCGGGATACGAGACCCAGTACTTC
CASSLGLAGYETQYF
>TRBD1|TRBJ1-6|TRBV29-1|few
TGCAGCGTTGCCGGGACAGGGAATTCACCCCTCCACTTT
CSVAGTGNSPLHF
>-|TRBJ1-6|TRBV6-1|few
TGTGCCAGCAGTGAACCCGACAGGATCTCACCCCTCCACTTT
CASSEPDRISPLHF
>TRBD1|TRBJ2-2|TRBV5-4|few
TGTGCCAGCAGCTGGGACAGGAACACCGGGGAGCTGTTTTTT
CASSWDRNTGELFF
>TRBD2|TRBJ2-3|TRBV4-1|-
TGCGCCAGCAGCTTCGGGAGGGCTAGCACAGATACGCAGTATTTT
CASSFGRASTDTQYF
>-|TRBJ2-2|TRBV19|-
TGTGCCAGTAGGGACAGGAACACCGGGGAGCTGTTTTTT
CASRDRNTGELFF
>TRBD1|TRBJ1-4|TRBV12-5|-
TGTGCTAGTGGTCTAGACAGGGGAGCGAATGAAAAACTGTTTTTT
CASGLDRGANEKLFF
>-|TRBJ2-7|TRBV9|-
TGTGCCAGCAGCGTAGATGTTGGCGGGGGCCCGTACTTC
CASSVDVGGGPYF
>-|TRBJ2-7|TRBV4-3|-
TGCGCCAGCAGCCAAGATGGGGGGGCCAGCTCCTACGAGCAGTACTTC
CASSQDGGASSYEQYF
>-|TRBJ1-5|TRBV19|-
TGTGCCAGTAGTCCGGGGGTTCGATTCCCCCAGCATTTT
CASSPGVRFPQHF
>TRBD2|TRBJ2-5|TRBV10-1|-
TGCGCCAGCAGTGGAAATAGCGGGGCGGGGGAGACCCAGTACTTC
CASSGNSGAGETQYF
>-|TRBJ1-3|TRBV29-1|few
TGCAGCGCCACAGGGCCGAGCTCTGGAAACACCATATATTTT
CSATGPSSGNTIYF
>-|TRBJ1-1|TRBV9|-
TGTGCCAGCAGCTCGAGCCCTATGAACACTGAAGCTTTCTTT
CASSSSPMNTEAFF
>-|TRBJ1-6|TRBV11-2|few
TGTGCCAGCAGCTTAGACCCCATATCCGGGTCACCCCTCCACTTT
CASSLDPISGSPLHF
>-|TRBJ2-7|TRBV5-1|-
TGCGCCAGCAAGTGGGGGAATACAGGGATCAACGAGCAGTACTTC
CASKWGNTGINEQYF
>-|TRBJ1-1|TRBV15|-
TGTGCCACCAGCAGAGATCGGCGGGCTGAAGCTTTCTTT
CATSRDRRAEAFF
>TRBD1|TRBJ1-4|TRBV9|few
TGTGCCAGCAGCTCACCCGACAGGGGGCGGTTTGAAAAACTGTTTTTT
CASSSPDRGRFEKLFF
>TRBD2|TRBJ2-1|TRBV4-3|few
TGCGCCAGCGGTAGCGGGCTGATCAATGAGCAGTTCTTC
CASGSGLINEQFF
>-|TRBJ2-1|TRBV7-8|few
TGTGCCAGCAGCCGACTTGGGGAGCAGTTCTTC
CASSRLGEQFF
>TRBD1|TRBJ1-2|TRBV5-1|-
TGCGCCAGCAGCCCGGAAGGTGACAGGGAAACCTTC
CASSPEGDRETF
>TRBD1|TRBJ1-5|TRBV28|-
TGTGCCAGCAGCGAATGGACAGGGGATCCGCGCAATCAGCCCCAGCATTTT
CASSEWTGDPRNQPQHF
>-|TRBJ1-1|TRBV6-1|-
TGTGCCAGCAGTGAGTCCCTAGACTGGAGAGGCACTGAAGCTTTCTTT
CASSESLDWRGTEAFF
>-|TRBJ1-5|TRBV28|few
TGTGCCACACAAGTCGGCAATCAGCCCCAGCATTTT
CATQVGNQPQHF
>-|TRBJ2-1|TRBV7-2|few
TGTGCCAGCAGCTCGCGGATCGGCAATGAGCAGTTCTTC
CASSSRIGNEQFF
>-|TRBJ1-5|TRBV28|few
TGTGCCAGCCGGACAGTCTATAGCAATCAGCCCCAGCATTTT
CASRTVYSNQPQHF
>TRBD2|TRBJ2-1|TRBV6-4|-
TGTGCCAGCAGCCCCGGGACTAGCGGGGATAATGAGCAGTTCTTC
CASSPGTSGDNEQFF
>-|TRBJ2-3|TRBV4-1|few
TGCGCCAGCAGCCAAGATTACCAGCGGACTAGCACAGATACGCAGTATTTT
CASSQDYQRTSTDTQYF
>TRBD1|TRBJ1-4|TRBV18|-
TGTGCCAGCTCACAAGGACAGGGGATTGAAAAACTGTTTTTT
CASSQGQGIEKLFF
>-|TRBJ2-3|TRBV28|-
TGTGCCAGCAGTTTATGGGGTGCCGGGACCCGGGGGGATACGCAGTATTTT
CASSLWGAGTRGDTQYF